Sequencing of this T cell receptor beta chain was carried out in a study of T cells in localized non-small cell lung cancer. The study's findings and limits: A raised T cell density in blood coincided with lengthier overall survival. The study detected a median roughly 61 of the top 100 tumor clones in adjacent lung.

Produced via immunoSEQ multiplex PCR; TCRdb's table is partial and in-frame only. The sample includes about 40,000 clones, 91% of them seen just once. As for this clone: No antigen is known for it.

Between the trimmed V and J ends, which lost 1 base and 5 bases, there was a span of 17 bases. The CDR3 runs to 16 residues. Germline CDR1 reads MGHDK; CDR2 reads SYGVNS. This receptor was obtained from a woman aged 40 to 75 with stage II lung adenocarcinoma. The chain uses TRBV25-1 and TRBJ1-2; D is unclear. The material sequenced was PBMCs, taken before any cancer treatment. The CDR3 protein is CASSELGNGGPYGYTF. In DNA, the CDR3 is TGTGCCAGCAGTGAATTGGGTAATGGAGGGCCTTATGGCTACACCTTC.